The 9 T cell receptor beta chains below all came from one sample that was sequenced in a study of blood T cell repertoires in COVID-19. Assay used: immunoSEQ multiplex PCR; TCRdb lists only in-frame clones, some missing. There are roughly 170,000 clones in the sample; 70% to 85% occur only once, and under 8.5% lies in the top ten. The sample taken for sequencing was peripheral blood. These receptors were obtained from a human donor in a cohort sampled during active COVID-19.

The CDR3 nucleotides read TGTGCCAGCTCACCGGACAGGGTAACTAATGAAAAACTGTTTTTT. Translated, it gives CASSPDRVTNEKLFF. The V and J genes are TRBV18 and TRBJ1-4; 8 bases match TRBD1. V gave up 3 bases and J gave up 1 base; unmatched junction bases: 1. Germline values: CDR1 KGHSH, CDR2 LQKENI. The CDR3 is made up of 15 amino acids.

The table lists this clone with a count of one. The V and J genes are TRBV7-9 and TRBJ2-1, with 10 bases fitting TRBD1. Trimming at V came to 6 bases and at J to 8 bases, leaving 10 bases not matched to a gene. There are 15 residues in the CDR3. Germline V gene lookup returns CDR1 SEHNR and CDR2 FQNEAQ (reference sequence). The CDR3 DNA reads TGTGCCAGCAGTCCGAGGACAGGGGGTATCGATGAGCAGTTCTTC. Its translation is CASSPRTGGIDEQFF.

The V call is TRBV15, the J call TRBJ1-1; 8 bases agree with TRBD1. The CDR3 spans 14 residues. The trim removed 1 base at V and 8 bases at J, leaving 6 bases unmatched. CDR1 LNHNV and CDR2 YYDKDF come from the germline V gene (reference sequence). The CDR3: CATSRGAGQDEAFF. The CDR3 nucleotides are TGTGCCACCAGCAGAGGGGCGGGACAGGACGAAGCTTTCTTT.

The chain combines TRBV7-9 with TRBJ2-1; 10 bases map to TRBD2. The CDR3 covers 14 residues. With V trimmed by 7 bases and J by 7 bases, 7 bases remained unmatched. Germline V gives CDR1 SEHNR, CDR2 FQNEAQ (reference sequence). The CDR3 protein is CASTLSGGLNEQFF. In nucleotides, the CDR3 is TGTGCCAGCACCCTTAGCGGGGGGCTAAATGAGCAGTTCTTC.

Turning to this clone: Relative to the germline gene, one junction end is altered; a read error may explain this. This sequence joins TRBV12-3 or TRBV12-4 and TRBJ2-2; the D gene is possibly TRBD1 (6 bases). This CDR3 spans 11 amino acids. The CDR3 DNA is TGTGCCAGCAGTTTGAGAGGGGGGCTGTTTTTT. This sequence encodes CASSLRGGLFF.

In this sample, this clone turned up once. V and J are TRBV24-1 and TRBJ2-7; 8 bases match TRBD1. This CDR3 region has 17 residues. With V trimmed by 8 bases and J by 1 base, 15 bases remained unmatched. CDR1 and CDR2 from the germline V gene are KGHDR and SFDVKD. The CDR3 DNA follows: TGTGCCACCATAGACAGGGGATACGATACCCTTTCCTACGAGCAGTACTTC. Its translation: CATIDRGYDTLSYEQYF.

This chain uses TRBV9 with TRBJ2-7; 9 bases map to TRBD1. The CDR3 is 16 amino acids. Germline loops: CDR1 SGDLS, CDR2 YYNGEE. V gave up 7 bases and J gave up 4 bases; unmatched junction bases: 15. CDR3 residues: CASSLGTGQGPYEQYF. CDR3 nucleotides: TGTGCCAGCTCCCTAGGGACTGGACAGGGGCCTTACGAGCAGTACTTC.

This chain joins TRBV5-1 and TRBJ1-1, with a tentative D call TRBD1 (5 bases). Per the germline V gene, CDR1 is SGHRS and CDR2 is YFSETQ. V was clipped by 0 bases and J by 5 bases, with 11 bases between them. The length of the CDR3 is 14 residues. The DNA for the CDR3 is TGCGCCAGCAGCTTGGAGGGGCTGGGAACTGAAGCTTTCTTT. It translates to CASSLEGLGTEAFF.

This clone was recorded once. The chain couples TRBV5-4 to TRBJ2-5; TRBD2 matches 9 bases. CDR1 and CDR2 (germline): SGHNT, YYREEE (reference sequence). The V and J ends lost 3 bases and 1 base, in that order; junction bases with no gene match: 1. This CDR3 has 14 amino acids. The CDR3 region has the DNA TGTGCCAGCAGCTCTAGCGGGACCCAAGAGACCCAGTACTTC. Translated, it gives CASSSSGTQETQYF. Based on the CDR3 plus reference TRBV5-4 and TRBJ2-5, the full variable domain is ETGVTQSPTHLIKTRGQQVTLRCSSQSGHNTVSWYQQALGQGPQFIFQYYREEENGRGNFPPRFSGLQFPNYSSELNVNALELDDSALYLCASSSSGTQETQYFGPGTRLLVL.